These T cell receptor beta chains were read from a single sample in a study of CD8 T cells in Susac syndrome. TCRdb itself ran the immunoSEQ multiplex PCR reads through MiXCR, one entry per CDR3 protein. The data show around 140,000 distinct CDR3 sequences, roughly 94% seen once. Sequencing was performed on CD4+ T cells from PBMCs. Receptors were obtained from a human donor in good health. The CDR3 runs from the conserved cysteine through the conserved F or W. Where a row states a size, it is once, few, many or the class of an expanded clone; other rows omit it.

V,size,length,CDR3
TRBV19,NA,18,CASSPGQGFAYSNQPQHF
TRBV19,NA,15,CASNPRGAGVYEQYF
TRBV5-1,NA,15,CASSFAGGQTGELFF
TRBV20-1,NA,13,CSAYRASYNEQFF
TRBV5-4,NA,14,CASSRASHQETQYF
TRBV5-1,NA,15,CASRDPGAANYGYTF
TRBV7-9,NA,12,CASSTAGLEAFF
TRBV12-3/TRBV12-4,NA,16,CASSLKPGLAPGTQYF
TRBV19,few,13,CASSIGLQETQYF
TRBV4-1,NA,17,CASSPFRVAGGNGELFF
TRBV20-1,NA,15,CSARDPQGAVYGYTF
TRBV18,few,14,CASSLGTVNTEAFF
TRBV21-1,once,15,CASSELRQVSYEQYF
TRBV5-1,NA,15,CASSHRGQNYNEQFF
TRBV30,NA,12,CACERDSYGYTF
TRBV20-1,NA,13,CSASGAGGETQYF
TRBV20-1,NA,14,CSASSAGPYNEQFF
TRBV4-1,NA,18,CASSQASGTGVRNQPQHF
TRBV29-1,NA,16,CSVEDPGVGSTDTQYF